The next 10 T cell receptor beta chains were all read from a single sample in a study of control samples from healthy donors and cancer patients (dated by TCRdb to 2019 to 2021). Preparation of the library involved the immunoSEQ multiplex PCR assay. This is the immuneACCESS table as TCRdb keeps it, with only in-frame sequences that have V and J called. A part of the clones is gone; compared with another copy, unresolved V genes explain less than half, and the rest is unexplained. The sample profile shows under 300,000 clones; roughly four fifths of them were found once. The ten largest make up roughly 14% of the sample. The sequenced material came from PBMCs. The receptors here all came from a woman aged 55-70 years with lung cancer.

The chain recombines TRBV28 with TRBJ1-5, with D possibly matching TRBD1 (5 bases). The germline V and J ends were trimmed by 4 bases and 3 bases, with 7 bases remaining between them. Germline V gene sequence: CDR1 MDHEN, CDR2 SYDVKM. This CDR3 spans 13 amino acids. The CDR3 DNA follows: TGTGCCAGCAGTTGGACATTCAATCAGCCCCAGCATTTT. It specifies CASSWTFNQPQHF.

V usage is TRBV2 and J usage is TRBJ1-5; TRBD1 agrees at 7 bases. Germline V gene lookup returns CDR1 SNHLY and CDR2 FYNNEI. There are 15 residues in the CDR3. The V gene end was trimmed by 6 bases and the J gene end by 0 bases; junction bases not matched to a gene: 5. The CDR3 DNA reads as TGTGCCAGCAGGGGGACAGTTTATAGCAATCAGCCCCAGCATTTT. This gives the protein CASRGTVYSNQPQHF.

Notes on this clone: Other DNA variants within this sample encode the same CDR3. The V gene is TRBV9, the J gene TRBJ2-7; D not resolved. V lost 2 bases to trimming and J lost 0 bases, with 9 bases between them. Per germline, CDR1 SGDLS and CDR2 YYNGEE. There are 14 residues in the CDR3. The CDR3 loop is CASSVGSLSYEQYF. CDR3 bases: TGTGCCAGCAGCGTTGGCAGCCTCTCCTACGAGCAGTACTTC.

The chain is built from TRBV7-9 and TRBJ1-1; D call uncertain. Trimming stripped 5 bases from V and 0 bases from J, with 13 bases between. Germline CDR1 and CDR2: SEHNR and FQNEAQ (reference sequence). The CDR3 contains 15 residues. Here the CDR3 DNA reads TGTGCCAGCAGCCACCGGGTGGGGTTGAACACTGAAGCTTTCTTT. It specifies CASSHRVGLNTEAFF.

The genes are TRBV25-1 and TRBJ1-1, with TRBD1 matching over 7 bases. The CDR3 totals 15 residues. After removal of 3 bases from V and 1 base from J, the junction contained 5 bases not matched to a gene. The germline V gene has CDR1 MGHDK and CDR2 SYGVNS. The CDR3 loop reads CASSDNRGPNTEAFF. The CDR3 DNA reads as TGTGCCAGCAGTGACAATAGGGGGCCGAACACTGAAGCTTTCTTT.

The chain couples TRBV5-1 to TRBJ2-1; D is possibly TRBD2 (5 bases). Trimming cost V 0 bases and J 6 bases, with 16 bases left between them. The CDR3 totals 16 residues. Per the germline V gene, CDR1 is SGHRS and CDR2 is YFSETQ. The chain's CDR3 is CASSLVASYKSNEQFF. The CDR3 region has the DNA TGCGCCAGCAGCTTGGTCGCTAGCTACAAATCCAATGAGCAGTTCTTC.

Concerning this clone itself: The CDR3 carries no conserved terminal phenylalanine or tryptophan, so it likely arises from a read error. The limits of the CDR3 on the DNA are not certain, so only TCRdb's listed CDR3 is given. This chain's CDR3 is CASSLRGGERAL. The rearrangement joins TRBV5-6 to TRBJ2-7; the table's D call, TRBD2, has no DNA check behind it. Germline CDR1 is SGHDT and CDR2 is YYEEEE. The CDR3 is 12 residues long, ends included.

This sequence joins TRBV27 and TRBJ1-2; possible D gene TRBD1, 6 bases. Germline CDR1 is MNHEY and CDR2 is SMNVEV (reference sequence). The V and J ends lost 4 bases and 8 bases respectively, with 14 bases between them. The CDR3 consists of 13 residues. This CDR3 reads CASSSHTGTGYTF. CDR3 nucleotide sequence: TGTGCCAGCAGTTCCCACACAGGGACAGGCTACACCTTC.

The chain joins TRBV6-1 to TRBJ1-1; 10 bases are a match to TRBD1. J gave up 5 bases and V 4 bases, and 10 bases lay outside the gene matches. The CDR3 consists of 16 residues. Per germline, CDR1 MNHNS and CDR2 SASEGT. The CDR3: CASSAPGQGIETEAFF. CDR3 nucleotide sequence: TGTGCCAGCAGTGCACCGGGACAGGGGATAGAAACTGAAGCTTTCTTT.

The CDR3 DNA sequence: TGCAGTGCTAGTCGGCTTAATTCACCCCTCCACTTT. Translation gives CSASRLNSPLHF. The gene calls are TRBV20-1 and TRBJ1-6; no clear D gene. The CDR3 runs to 12 residues. Germline CDR1 is DFQATT and CDR2 is SNEGSKA (reference sequence). V dropped 3 bases and J dropped 6 bases, with 6 bases sitting between them.